Reported below is one TCR beta chain. These data belong to a study of control samples from healthy donors and cancer patients. Sequencing was performed with immunoSEQ multiplex PCR; in TCRdb, only in-frame clones are kept and a portion is missing. The table lists 150,000 to 200,000 clones, around 94% of them singletons. The CDR3 is made up of 15 amino acids. Looked up from germline, CDR1 is SGHTA and CDR2 is FQGNSA. The V end was cut by 2 bases, the J end by 2 bases, with 12 bases between. V is TRBV7-2 and J is TRBJ2-5; D is unclear. The sample comprised blood. The clonotype comes from a man aged 30 to 39 in good health. The CDR3 sequence: CASSLSPGPQETQYF. For the CDR3, the DNA is TGTGCCAGCAGCTTATCTCCTGGCCCACAAGAGACCCAGTACTTC.